This T cell receptor beta chain was sequenced during a study of T-cell memory formation after mild COVID-19. About the study: The two donors had largely donor-specific TCR clusters.

Germline V gene data show CDR1 as SQVTM and CDR2 as ANQGSEA. The CDR3 loop spans 14 amino acids. V shed 3 bases, J shed 2 bases, and the junction held 4 bases outside the gene matches. MiXCR, run by TCRdb on the 5' RACE reads, gives a single entry per CDR3 protein. The sample contains some 450,000 distinct CDR3 sequences, about a sixth of which appear only once. The sequence was collected from a man younger than 35 who had mild COVID-19 (a few samples of this study predate the infection). Cell type and time point are not known. This sequence joins TRBV29-1 and TRBJ2-1, with 7 bases aligning to TRBD1. Sequenced: PBMCs or a T cell subset sorted from them (not recorded which). DNA of the CDR3: TGCAGCGTTGATGGGGACAGTGCCTACAATGAGCAGTTCTTC. Translated, it gives CSVDGDSAYNEQFF.